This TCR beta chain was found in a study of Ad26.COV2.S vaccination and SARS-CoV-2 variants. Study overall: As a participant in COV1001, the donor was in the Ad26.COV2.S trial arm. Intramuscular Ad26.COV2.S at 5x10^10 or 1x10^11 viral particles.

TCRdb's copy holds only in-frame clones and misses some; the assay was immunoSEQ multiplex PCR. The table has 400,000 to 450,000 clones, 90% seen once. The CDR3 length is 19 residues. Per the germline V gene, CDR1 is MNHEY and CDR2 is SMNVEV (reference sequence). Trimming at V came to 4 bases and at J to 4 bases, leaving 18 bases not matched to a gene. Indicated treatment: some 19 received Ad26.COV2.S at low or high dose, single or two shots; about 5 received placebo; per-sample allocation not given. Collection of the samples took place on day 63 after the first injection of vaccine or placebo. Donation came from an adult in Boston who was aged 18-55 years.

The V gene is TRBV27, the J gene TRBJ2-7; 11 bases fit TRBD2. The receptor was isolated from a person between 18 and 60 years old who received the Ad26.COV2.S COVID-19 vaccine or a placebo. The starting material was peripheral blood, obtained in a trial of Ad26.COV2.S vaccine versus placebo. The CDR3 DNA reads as TGTGCCAGCAGTTATCTCGGACTAGCGGGCCAGGAGGTAGGGTACGAGCAGTACTTC. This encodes CASSYLGLAGQEVGYEQYF.